These 8 T cell receptor beta chains came from one sample sequenced in a study of human T cells and chemical hapten exposure. TCRdb itself ran the RACE reads through MiXCR, one entry per CDR3 protein. Of more than 80,000 distinct CDR3 sequences in the sample, roughly 10% were seen once. As to time point: pre-sensitization, week 0. Treatment described: therapeutic diphenylcyclopropenone sensitization with weekly scalp DPC. Sequences were derived from whole blood, sampled in connection with sensitization to the hapten diphenylcyclopropenone (DPC). Source of these receptors: a woman aged 55-75 years with alopecia areata. Some clones in this sample may be carry-over from other donors' samples.

This clonotype showed up many times. V and J are TRBV12-3 or TRBV12-4 and TRBJ1-1, with D hard to call. V was cut by 4 bases and J by 0 bases, with 9 bases left in between. This CDR3 contains 14 residues. This chain's CDR3 is CASSSRRMNTEAFF. For the CDR3, the DNA is TGTGCCAGCAGTTCGAGAAGAATGAACACTGAAGCTTTCTTT.

In its sample, this clonotype was seen many times. This chain uses TRBV9 with TRBJ1-2, with a possible D match to TRBD1 (6 bases). Trimming cost V 2 bases and J 0 bases, with 8 bases left between them. CDR3 length equals 14 residues. Germline V lookup: CDR1 SGDLS, CDR2 YYNGEE. CDR3 region: CASSVAGANYGYTF. CDR3 coding DNA: TGTGCCAGCAGCGTGGCAGGGGCTAACTATGGCTACACCTTC.

This chain connects TRBV4-2 to TRBJ2-5, with 12 nucleotides matching TRBD1. Germline CDR1 reads LGHNA; CDR2 reads YNFKEQ. V trimming: 3 bases; J trimming: 5 bases; junction bases outside the gene matches: 10. This CDR3 is built from 17 residues. CDR3 sequence (DNA): TGTGCCAGCAGCCAGTTGCCGGGACAGGGGGCAGGGGAGACCCAGTACTTC. Its protein is CASSQLPGQGAGETQYF.

This clonotype was observed many times. J is TRBJ1-3 and V is TRBV10-2; TRBD1 is a possible D gene (6 bases). Trimming shortened V by 5 bases and J by 4 bases, and 18 bases separated the two germline ends. The CDR3 is 16 residues long. The germline CDR1 and CDR2 sequences are WSHSY and SAAADI. Written as DNA, the CDR3 is TGCGCCAGCAGTTTTACAGGGTTGGGTGAAGGAAACACCATATATTTT. Its protein is CASSFTGLGEGNTIYF.

In this sample, this clonotype turned up many times. V gene TRBV7-2 combines with J gene TRBJ1-2; D remains unclear. The germline V gene has CDR1 SGHTA and CDR2 FQGNSA. This CDR3 comprises 14 residues. Trimming removed 5 bases from V and 4 bases from J, with 14 bases in between. Here the CDR3 reads CASSRSGNSYGYTF. CDR3 nucleotide sequence: TGTGCCAGCAGCAGGTCGGGGAACAGCTATGGCTACACCTTC.

This clonotype was seen more than once but under ten times. The V call is TRBV7-2, the J call TRBJ1-1; no reliable D call. CDR3 length equals 14 residues. Germline CDR1 and CDR2: SGHTA and FQGNSA. V was cut by 4 bases and J by 4 bases, with 13 bases left in between. The CDR3 nucleotides are TGTGCCAGCAGCTCGAACTCTTGGGGCACTGAAGCTTTCTTT. Encoded protein: CASSSNSWGTEAFF.

J is TRBJ1-3 and V is TRBV6-6; TRBD1 is a possible D gene (6 bases). This CDR3 region has 15 residues. Germline CDR1 is MNHNY and CDR2 is SVGAGI (reference sequence). The V gene lost 6 bases and the J gene lost 2 bases, with 14 bases spanning the gap. In DNA form, the CDR3 reads TGTGCCAGCAGCTTAGGACAGAACACTGGAAACACCATATATTTT. This translates into CASSLGQNTGNTIYF.

This clonotype was observed at least ten times. The chain employs TRBV12-3 or TRBV12-4 and TRBJ2-1, with D unresolved. Trimming cost V 4 bases and J 6 bases, with 16 bases left between them. The CDR3 totals 15 residues. The CDR3 here is CASSSGPIGSNEQFF. The CDR3 coding sequence is TGTGCCAGCAGTTCCGGGCCCATAGGGTCCAATGAGCAGTTCTTC.